These T cell receptor beta chains were read from a single sample in a study of long-term antiretroviral therapy in people with HIV. The table came from immunoSEQ multiplex PCR; TCRdb's copy has only in-frame clones and leaves some out. This sample carries tens of thousands of clones, 80% to 90% of them seen once, and the ten largest clones take around 3.7%. The source was unsorted PBMCs, collected 0.8 years before starting antiretroviral therapy. The receptors originated from a man younger than 35 with HIV. Both conserved end residues are part of each CDR3. The D gene is left open where the match is weak. Clone size appears in some rows only: once, few, many, or a class for an expanded clone.

>TRBV4-2|TRBJ2-1|TRBD2|-
TGTGCCAGCAGCCTTAGCGGGGGGAGCAATGAGCAGTTCTTC
CASSLSGGSNEQFF
>TRBV6-6|TRBJ2-2|-|-
TGTGCCAGCAGTGTCAGGGACGACACCGGGGAGCTGTTTTTT
CASSVRDDTGELFF
>TRBV9|TRBJ2-1|-|-
TGTGCCAGCAGCCCTCCCGGGGGAGAGCAGTTCTTC
CASSPPGGEQFF
>TRBV21-1|TRBJ1-1|-|-
TGTGCCAGCACCAACGGTCGGGCGGTCACTGAAGCTTTCTTT
CASTNGRAVTEAFF
>TRBV6-5|TRBJ2-7|-|-
TGTGCCAGCAGTGAGCAGGGTCCCTACGAGCAGTACTTC
CASSEQGPYEQYF
>TRBV4-2|TRBJ1-1|TRBD1|-
TGTGCCAGCAGCCAAGGGACAGGGCAGAACACTGAAGCTTTCTTT
CASSQGTGQNTEAFF
>TRBV6-5|TRBJ1-2|-|-
TGTGCCAGCAGTGACTGGTCTAACTATGGCTACACCTTC
CASSDWSNYGYTF
>TRBV4-3|TRBJ2-1|-|-
TGCGCCAGCAGCCAAGATCAGGAGGGGGCCGCCTACAATGAGCAGTTCTTC
CASSQDQEGAAYNEQFF
>TRBV19|TRBJ1-2|TRBD1|-
TGTGCCAGTAGTACCCCAGGGGGCGCGGGCAACTATGGCTACACCTTC
CASSTPGGAGNYGYTF
>TRBV29-1|TRBJ2-7|TRBD2|-
TGCAGCGTTGGGGGGGGCGAGCAGTACTTC
CSVGGGEQYF
>TRBV5-4|TRBJ1-2|-|-
TGTGCCAGCAGCAAGGACAGCCAGGTTAACTATGGCTACACCTTC
CASSKDSQVNYGYTF
>TRBV21-1|TRBJ1-3|-|-
TGTTCCTCTGATGGGGTAGGAGGAAACACCATATATTTT
CSSDGVGGNTIYF
>TRBV5-4|TRBJ2-7|TRBD1|-
TGTGCCAGCAGCTTTGGGACAGGGGGCTTTTACGAGCAGTACTTC
CASSFGTGGFYEQYF
>TRBV4-3|TRBJ2-7|TRBD2|-
TGCGCCAGCAGCCTAACTAGCGGGAGCAACAACGAGCAGTACTTC
CASSLTSGSNNEQYF
>TRBV5-1|TRBJ1-1|-|-
TGCGCCAGCAGCTTGGAGGGCATGAACACTGAAGCTTTCTTT
CASSLEGMNTEAFF
>TRBV7-8|TRBJ2-2|-|-
TGTGCCAGCAGCTTAGTCCACACCGGGGAGCTGTTTTTT
CASSLVHTGELFF
>TRBV27|TRBJ1-2|TRBD1|-
TGTGCCAGCAGTCGTACGCAGGGGGCGGGAGGCTACACCTTC
CASSRTQGAGGYTF
>TRBV7-3|TRBJ2-7|-|few
TGTGCCAGCAGCCAACAAGGGGCCCCAGTCTACGAGCAGTACTTC
CASSQQGAPVYEQYF
>TRBV5-5|TRBJ1-2|TRBD1|-
TGTGCCAGCAGTAAAACAGGGGGATATTTCTATGGCTACACCTTC
CASSKTGGYFYGYTF
>TRBV7-9|TRBJ1-5|-|-
TGTGCCAGCAGCTTTCATTATAATCAGCCCCAGCATTTT
CASSFHYNQPQHF
>TRBV4-2|TRBJ1-1|-|-
TGTGCCAGCAGCCAAGAGGGTTGGAACACTGAAGCTTTCTTT
CASSQEGWNTEAFF
>TRBV5-6|TRBJ2-1|-|-
TGTGCCACCCAGGACTTTAGCAAAGAGCAGTTCTTC
CATQDFSKEQFF
>TRBV6-5|TRBJ2-2|-|-
TGTGCCAGCAGCTCGGGGCGGGGGGAGCTGTTTTTT
CASSSGRGELFF